These 15 T cell receptor beta chains were sequenced from one sample in a study of shared clonotypes between healthy human individuals. Generated by immunoSEQ multiplex PCR, the TCRdb table keeps only in-frame clones and is missing some. The sample lists about 500,000 clones, 70% to 80% occurring once. What was sequenced was PBMCs. The receptors were sampled from a woman aged 40 to 55 in good health. Some clones in this sample may be carry-over from other donors' samples.

CDR3 loop: CASSPQTRGKLFF. In nucleotides, the CDR3 is TGTGCCAGTAGTCCCCAGACACGGGGAAAACTGTTTTTT. The chain employs TRBV19 and TRBJ1-4; D call uncertain. The CDR3 loop spans 13 amino acids. V was cut by 5 bases and J by 10 bases, with 14 bases left in between. The germline CDR1 and CDR2 sequences are LNHDA and SQIVND (reference sequence). The full variable domain, completed using reference TRBV19 and TRBJ1-4, is DGGITQSPKYLFRKEGQNVTLSCEQNLNHDAMYWYRQDPGQGLRLIYYSQIVNDFQKGDIAEGYSVSREKKESFPLTVTSAQKNPTAFYLCASSPQTRGKLFFGSGTQLSVL.

This rearrangement joins TRBV2 to TRBJ2-1; D unresolved. CDR3 length: 14 residues. In germline, CDR1 is SNHLY, CDR2 FYNNEI. V gave up 11 bases and J gave up 8 bases, with 22 bases separating them. The CDR3 sequence is CAGSYQAPLDEQFF. DNA for the CDR3: TGTGCCGGATCTTACCAAGCCCCGTTGGATGAGCAGTTCTTC.

The V and J genes are TRBV7-9 and TRBJ2-1, with 10 nucleotides matching TRBD2. CDR1 is SEHNR and CDR2 is FQNEAQ in the germline V gene (reference sequence). Trimming cost V 6 bases and J 5 bases; bases outside gene matches: 7. The CDR3 is 15 amino acids. The CDR3 is CASRLVLAGHNEQFF. CDR3 in DNA: TGTGCCAGCAGACTAGTACTAGCGGGACACAATGAGCAGTTCTTC.

V is TRBV30 and J is TRBJ1-2; TRBD1 aligns across 8 bases. This CDR3 comprises 14 residues. In germline, CDR1 is GTSNPN, CDR2 SVGIG (reference sequence). V dropped 0 bases and J dropped 3; count of bases not matched to a gene: 3. CDR3: CAWSVTTGDYGYTF. DNA of the CDR3: TGTGCCTGGAGTGTAACGACAGGGGACTATGGCTACACCTTC.

This clone was seen a handful of times. This chain connects TRBV14 to TRBJ2-7; D assignment may be TRBD1 or TRBD2 (6 bases each). In germline, CDR1 is SGHDN, CDR2 FVKESK. CDR3 size: 14 residues. Trimming removed 0 bases at V and 7 bases at J, with 13 bases between. The CDR3 region has the DNA TGTGCCAGCAGCCAAGACTGGGGGGCGGATGAGCAGTACTTC. Amino acid sequence: CASSQDWGADEQYF.

The rearrangement joins TRBV27 to TRBJ2-7; the D is unclear. Between the trimmed V and J ends, which lost 6 bases and 3 bases, there was a span of 15 bases. This CDR3 spans 14 amino acids. CDR1 and CDR2 from the germline V gene are MNHEY and SMNVEV (reference sequence). Here the CDR3 DNA reads TGTGCCAGCAGCTACGGGCAGAGGAACTACGAGCAGTACTTC. Translating it yields CASSYGQRNYEQYF.

The gene calls are TRBV27 and TRBJ2-1; D is perhaps TRBD1 (6 bases). V lost 9 bases, J lost 2 bases, and 14 bases lay in between. CDR1 MNHEY and CDR2 SMNVEV come from the germline V gene (reference sequence). The CDR3 contains 14 residues. CDR3 amino acids: CASTDRPAYNEQFF. In DNA, the CDR3 is TGTGCCAGTACGGACAGACCGGCCTACAATGAGCAGTTCTTC.

The rearrangement joins TRBV28 to TRBJ1-2; the D is unclear. Trimming took off 9 bases at V and 2 bases at J, with 13 bases between the two ends. The CDR3 is 13 amino acids. The V gene's germline CDR1 is MDHEN and CDR2 SYDVKM. CDR3 region: CASRTPANYGYTF. The CDR3 region has the DNA TGTGCCAGTCGAACTCCGGCAAACTATGGCTACACCTTC.

The chain employs TRBV2 and TRBJ2-1; 11 nucleotides align to TRBD2. The CDR3 sequence is 15 residues long. Per the germline V gene, CDR1 is SNHLY and CDR2 is FYNNEI. Trimming at V came to 4 bases and at J to 10 bases, leaving 9 bases not matched to a gene. Written as DNA, the CDR3 is TGTGCCAGCAGTGGCTTAGCGGGAGGGCCTGGGGAGCAGTTCTTC. The encoded protein is CASSGLAGGPGEQFF. The variable domain in full, completed from reference TRBV2 and TRBJ2-1, reads EPEVTQTPSHQVTQMGQEVILRCVPISNHLYFYWYRQILGQKVEFLVSFYNNEISEKSEIFDDQFSVERPDGSNFTLKIRSTKLEDSAMYFCASSGLAGGPGEQFFGPGTRLTVL.

To note about this clone: A much larger clone is a single base away; this may be a read error. This specimen includes other DNA sequences encoding the same CDR3. This sequence joins TRBV19 and TRBJ1-3; D ambiguous. V was cut by 3 bases and J by 0 bases, with 12 bases left in between. The germline V gene has CDR1 LNHDA and CDR2 SQIVND (reference sequence). This CDR3 contains 16 residues. Here the CDR3 reads CASSISAPLSGNTIYF. The CDR3 coding sequence is TGTGCCAGTAGTATTTCAGCCCCACTCTCTGGAAACACCATATATTTT.

This chain joins TRBV30 and TRBJ2-3, with D perhaps matching TRBD1 (5 bases). Trimming stripped 0 bases from V and 1 base from J, with 14 bases between. The CDR3 spans 16 residues. The germline CDR1 and CDR2 sequences are GTSNPN and SVGIG (reference sequence). This CDR3 reads CAWSVIQGFGTDTQYF. CDR3 DNA sequence: TGTGCCTGGAGTGTAATCCAGGGCTTCGGCACAGATACGCAGTATTTT.

A word on this clone: Given a far larger clone just one base away, this is likely a sequencing read error. The identical CDR3 is also encoded by other nucleotide sequences in the sample. This chain joins TRBV18 and TRBJ1-2, with 7 bases fitting TRBD1. The CDR3 has 13 residues. Germline CDR1 and CDR2: KGHSH and LQKENI. V lost 6 bases to trimming and J lost 4 bases; unmatched junction nucleotides: 5. CDR3 in DNA: TGTGCCAGCTCGCCTGGACAGGTCTATGGCTACACCTTC. Translating it yields CASSPGQVYGYTF.

The CDR3 spells CASRDEAGGGCETQYF. CDR3 in DNA: TGTGCCAGCAGGGACGAGGCGGGAGGAGGTTGCGAGACCCAGTACTTC. The chain couples TRBV6-4 to TRBJ2-5; TRBD2 matches 8 bases. This CDR3 has 16 amino acids. Germline loops: CDR1 MRHNA, CDR2 SNTAGT. The J segment lost 5 bases and the V segment lost 6 bases, leaving 14 bases of the junction unmatched.

A remark on this clone: It differs at one base from a far larger clone, so likely a read error. The sample contains more than one DNA sequence encoding this CDR3. The rearrangement joins TRBV5-4 to TRBJ2-3; 7 bases line up with TRBD1. The CDR3 contains 14 residues. Germline values: CDR1 SGHNT, CDR2 YYREEE (reference sequence). As DNA, the CDR3 is TGTGCCAGCAGCATGACAGGGAGCACAGATACGCAGTATTTC. Its protein product is CASSMTGSTDTQYF.

The chain uses TRBV5-8 and TRBJ2-5; D unclear. This CDR3 spans 11 amino acids. CDR1 and CDR2 (germline): SGHTS, YDEGEE. V was cut by 4 bases and J by 2 bases, with 3 bases left in between. The CDR3 region has the DNA TGTGCCAGCAGCCCTCAAGAGACCCAGTACTTC. Its translation: CASSPQETQYF.